This T cell receptor (beta chain) was documented in a study of a mutant IDH1 vaccine in newly diagnosed glioma. On the study more broadly: Antecedent treatment encompassed radiotherapy, temozolomide, or their combination; the majority received both.

Sample time point: baseline, week 1 (first vaccination visit). Indicated treatment: pre-vaccination baseline after standard-of-care therapy. New WHO grade 3 or 4 IDH1-mutant, ATRX-lost astrocytomas were present in all donors. Profiling relied on immunoSEQ multiplex PCR, and the TCRdb table lists in-frame clones only, not all of them. This sample has around 30,000 clones, with around four fifths found just once. The CDR3 spans 12 residues. Germline V gene data show CDR1 as KGHSH and CDR2 as LQKENI. Trimming took off 6 bases at V and 8 bases at J, with 11 bases between the two ends. This chain uses TRBV18 with TRBJ2-1; D not resolved. This sequence was found in a man in his forties or fifties with glioma. Some clones in this sample may be carry-over from other donors' samples. This material consisted of peripheral blood mononuclear cells (PBMCs), taken from a glioma patient treated with radiotherapy, temozolomide or both. In nucleotides, the CDR3 is TGTGCCAGCTCGGCCCTAGAGGATGAGCAGTTCTTC. Translation: CASSALEDEQFF.